This TCR beta chain came from a study of human T cells and chemical hapten exposure listed by TCRdb under 2021. At the level of the whole study: For sensitization, 2% DPC in acetone was applied to a 2 cm by 2 cm area of upper inner arm skin. Patients additionally received weekly therapeutic DPC doses to the scalp throughout the approximately 24-week study period. Patch testing on the upper back used Finn chambers containing 0.01% DPC, with scoring done after 6 days according to International Contact Dermatitis Research Group standards. Most of the patients in the cohort were female, and the cohort covered alopecia areata with under or over 50% scalp involvement, alopecia totalis and alopecia universalis. Libraries were pooled for sequencing, and variation in per-sample TCR yields was attributed mainly to small differences in library volumes within the pool. In alopecia patients, the study followed how the peripheral blood TCR repertoire changed in vivo over primary and secondary sensitization to diphenylcyclopropenone (DPC), a hapten. Patient blood was sampled pre-sensitization (week 0) and at 2, 6 and about 24 weeks after DPC sensitization. Blood for TCR sequencing was provided by twenty-nine alopecia patients at one to four time points (pre-sensitization, 2, 6 and 24 weeks).

The table lists this clonotype with a few counts. Its binding antigen is unknown. Within one base of it there is no much larger clone, and no base qualities were kept. Libraries were built with RACE. The run used a NextSeq 500. Library preparation attached unique molecular identifiers to individual cDNA molecules for quantitative, reproducible TCR counting. For every blood RNA sample, sequencing covered both the TCR alpha and TCR beta chains. Per the original workflow: The median number of TCRs per sample was 95,638, ranging from roughly 23,224 to 690,600. V, J and CDR3 annotation of the TCR reads was carried out using the Decombinator software suite. For PS versus PT1 abundance plots, all samples were subsampled to the same number of TCRs (28,000). TCRs were defined as expanded if absent before sensitization and observed at least eight times at the 2-week time point. TCRdb passed the public sequencing reads through fastp at Q25 and MiXCR, retaining productive beta sequences. Records with the same CDR3 protein are collapsed into one entry carrying the most frequent genes and DNA. These V and J calls are TCRdb output, not the study's own analysis. The sample table contains roughly 50,000 distinct CDR3 sequences; only one count was recorded for 9.9% of them. The ten largest clones represent 16% of the sample.

Results and caveats for the whole study, not just this receptor: DPC sensitization did not change the number of TCRs with a frequency above 1 in 1000, and there was no evidence of changes in global repertoire structure. The number of PT1 expanded TCRs positively correlated with patch test score, significant at thresholds 8, 16 and 32 but not 4. Because all patients had alopecia, a presumed autoimmune disease, the immune response of the patients might differ from that of healthy individuals. Repeated subsampling changed both the strength of the expansion versus patch-test correlation and the threshold at which the correlation became significant. Significantly more large CDR3 similarity clusters were formed by expanded TCRs than by pre-sensitization or healthy control sets, consistent with antigen-driven responses.

The meaning of the sample's time point label: patch test 3, about 24 weeks after DPC sensitization. The sample's treatment or condition label, in plain terms: therapeutic diphenylcyclopropenone sensitization with weekly scalp DPC. At each patch-test visit, blood was drawn before the patch test was applied. Eligible patients were aged 18 to 70, diagnosed with alopecia, deemed suitable for DPC therapy, and excluded if pregnant. Total RNA was isolated from unfractionated whole blood collected in Tempus Blood RNA tubes. This clonotype was obtained from a woman aged 40 to 55 with alopecia areata. Some clones in this sample may be carry-over from other donors' samples. The input for sequencing was whole blood, taken in connection with sensitization to the hapten diphenylcyclopropenone (DPC).

The sequence in DNA is TGTGCCAGCAGCTCCTATGCAGGGGGGCCACAGACCCAGTACTTC. This translates into CASSSYAGGPQTQYF. The rearrangement joined TRBV6-5 to TRBJ2-5; TRBD1 is perhaps the D gene, given 7 matching bases. Deletion took 6 bases off V and 6 bases off J, with a span of 20 bases between the germline ends. From its cysteine to its phenylalanine, the CDR3 spans 15 amino acids. CDR3 DNA is the only sequence kept; it has 45 bases, read in frame from the first base. According to the germline V gene, CDR1 reads MNHEY and CDR2 reads SVGAGI.